This T cell receptor beta chain stems from a study of graft-versus-host responses after intestinal transplantation. Overall study: Tacrolimus plus steroids were given to all recipients for two to three years, preceded by anti-thymocyte globulin induction. Whole-study findings and limits: Some GvH clones appeared in ileal mucosa or blood before recipient bone marrow.

The data were produced by immunoSEQ multiplex PCR, yet TCRdb's version contains in-frame clones alone and is incomplete. In the table there are about 38,000 clones, roughly four fifths of which are singletons. In germline, CDR1 is SGHNT, CDR2 YYREEE (reference sequence). V lost 0 bases, J lost 1 base, and 17 bases lay in between. The CDR3 extends over 18 amino acids. Regarding this clone: Its antigen is unidentified.

The rearrangement uses TRBV5-4 and TRBJ1-3; weak D call: TRBD1 (5 bases). The receptor's source is a human patient who received an intestinal transplant, so some T cells may come from the graft donor. The input for sequencing was PBMCs, taken 1,000 to 1,200 days after transplant. The DNA for the CDR3 is TGTGCCAGCAGCTTGGGAGGTTCGCAGGGACGTTCTGGAAACACCATATATTTT. It codes for CASSLGGSQGRSGNTIYF.